The 15 T cell receptor beta chains listed next were all sequenced from one sample in a study of blood T cell repertoires in COVID-19. Sequencing used immunoSEQ multiplex PCR; TCRdb keeps in-frame clones, though not all of them. The sample carries some 150,000 clones, 85% to 90% recorded once. Sequences were obtained from peripheral blood. All receptors derive from a human donor in a cohort sampled during active COVID-19.

The genes are TRBV5-1 and TRBJ2-7; 9 bases agree with TRBD2. This CDR3 contains 16 residues. Unmatched junction bases numbered 8, after V lost 4 bases and J lost 0 bases. The germline V gene encodes CDR1 SGHRS and CDR2 YFSETQ. The CDR3 nucleotides are TGCGCCAGCAGCCTATCTAGCGGGGTGAGCTCCTACGAGCAGTACTTC. This gives the protein CASSLSSGVSSYEQYF.

The rearrangement uses TRBV4-2 and TRBJ2-7; D is perhaps TRBD2 (5 bases). Trimming pared 0 bases from V and 5 bases from J, leaving 17 bases between. The CDR3 extends over 16 amino acids. The germline V gene has CDR1 LGHNA and CDR2 YNFKEQ. CDR3 sequence: CASSQDGDGKVNEQYF. The CDR3 bases are TGTGCCAGCAGCCAAGACGGAGACGGGAAGGTGAACGAGCAGTACTTC.

This clone was seen a single time. This chain connects TRBV4-1 to TRBJ1-2, with D perhaps matching TRBD1 (6 bases). CDR1 is MGHRA and CDR2 is YSYEKL in the germline V gene. The CDR3 runs 15 residues. V shed 3 bases and J shed 5 bases, with 16 bases lying between them. DNA of the CDR3: TGCGCCAGCAGCCAGGGATGGACAGCCCCTTATGGCTACACCTTC. Amino acids: CASSQGWTAPYGYTF.

V is TRBV5-1 and J is TRBJ2-7, with D possibly matching TRBD1 (6 bases). Trimming pared 4 bases from V and 2 bases from J, leaving 13 bases between. The CDR3 sequence is 14 residues long. The V gene's germline CDR1 is SGHRS and CDR2 YFSETQ. CDR3 nucleotides: TGCGCCAGCAGCCCAGGGGCGTCTCCCTACGAGCAGTACTTC. Translation gives CASSPGASPYEQYF.

The genes are TRBV18 and TRBJ1-5; 7 nucleotides line up with TRBD1. The CDR3 length is 16 residues. The germline CDR1 and CDR2 sequences are KGHSH and LQKENI. The V gene end was trimmed by 2 bases and the J gene end by 4 bases; junction bases not matched to a gene: 8. The CDR3 protein is CASSPLLDRENQPQHF. CDR3 DNA sequence: TGTGCCAGCTCACCATTGTTAGACAGGGAGAATCAGCCCCAGCATTTT.

CDR3 sequence (DNA): TGTGCCAGCAGCCAAGTCCAAGGGACTAGTTACAATGAGCAGTTCTTC. It translates to CASSQVQGTSYNEQFF. This chain joins TRBV3-1 (or the pseudogene TRBV3-2) and TRBJ2-1, with TRBD2 identical over 8 bases. The CDR3 sequence is 16 residues long. Germline CDR1 and CDR2: LGHDT and YNNKEL (reference sequence). With V trimmed by 1 base and J by 4 bases, 6 bases remained unmatched.

The chain carries TRBV4-2 and TRBJ1-3; no clear D gene. The CDR3 covers 13 residues. Germline CDR1 LGHNA, CDR2 YNFKEQ. Trimming shortened V by 0 bases and J by 7 bases, and 7 bases separated the two germline ends. CDR3 residues: CASSQDSANTIYF. The DNA for the CDR3 is TGTGCCAGCAGCCAAGACTCCGCGAACACCATATATTTT.

This clone was seen only once. V gene TRBV5-6 combines with J gene TRBJ2-7; 9 bases map to TRBD2. The CDR3 consists of 15 residues. The germline CDR1 and CDR2 sequences are SGHDT and YYEEEE. V was clipped by 4 bases and J by 3 bases; unmatched bases: 8. This CDR3 is CASSRGAGGLYEQYF. The CDR3 coding sequence is TGTGCCAGCAGCCGTGGGGCGGGGGGGCTCTACGAGCAGTACTTC.

The chain links TRBV10-3 to TRBJ2-3, with D perhaps matching TRBD2 (6 bases). The germline V and J ends were trimmed by 0 bases and 4 bases, with 20 bases remaining between them. CDR1 is ENHRY and CDR2 is SYGVKD in the germline V gene. The CDR3 is made up of 18 amino acids. CDR3 bases: TGTGCCATCAGTGAGTCCCTGGGAGGCCTAGCAAATTCAGATACGCAGTATTTT. Encoded protein: CAISESLGGLANSDTQYF.

The V call is TRBV27, the J call TRBJ2-3; D gene ambiguous. The germline V gene has CDR1 MNHEY and CDR2 SMNVEV (reference sequence). V was cut by 0 bases and J by 3 bases, with 13 bases left in between. The CDR3 is 16 residues long. CDR3 sequence reads: CASSLSDASRTDTQYF. The CDR3 region has the DNA TGTGCCAGCAGTTTATCGGATGCTAGTAGGACAGATACGCAGTATTTT.

This chain links TRBV4-1 with TRBJ1-4; 9 bases map to TRBD1. V shed 4 bases and J 5 bases; nucleotides not matched to a gene: 5. The CDR3 is made up of 15 amino acids. CDR1 is MGHRA and CDR2 is YSYEKL in the germline V gene. As DNA, the CDR3 is TGCGCCAGCAGCCCATACAGGGGGCGGAATGAAAAACTGTTTTTT. Translation gives CASSPYRGRNEKLFF.

The chain combines TRBV4-2 with TRBJ2-5; tentative D call: TRBD1 (5 bases). V gave up 2 bases and J gave up 4 bases, with 14 bases separating them. CDR1 is LGHNA and CDR2 is YNFKEQ in the germline V gene. The CDR3 runs 15 residues. This CDR3 is CASSQKLDKLETQYF. CDR3 nucleotide sequence: TGTGCCAGCAGCCAAAAGTTGGACAAATTAGAGACCCAGTACTTC.

This clone was observed a few times. This chain connects TRBV7-9 to TRBJ2-1; 9 nucleotides align to TRBD1. This CDR3 comprises 18 residues. J was trimmed by 4 bases and V by 5 bases; bases with no gene match: 15. Per germline, CDR1 SEHNR and CDR2 FQNEAQ (reference sequence). CDR3: CASSPIGGTTGGYNEQFF. The CDR3 region has the DNA TGTGCCAGCAGCCCTATTGGCGGGACGACAGGGGGTTACAATGAGCAGTTCTTC.

This chain joins TRBV13 and TRBJ2-5; TRBD2 matches at 9 bases. The CDR3 length is 18 residues. V shed 4 bases, J shed 5 bases, and the junction held 17 bases outside the gene matches. The germline V gene encodes CDR1 PRHDT and CDR2 FYEKMQ (reference sequence). CDR3 protein: CASSSNLPLRGGRETQYF. CDR3 DNA sequence: TGTGCCAGCAGCTCCAATCTCCCACTGCGGGGGGGCCGGGAGACCCAGTACTTC.

V usage is TRBV5-4 and J usage is TRBJ1-2, with D possibly being TRBD1 (6 bases). Germline assignment: CDR1 SGHNT and CDR2 YYREEE (reference sequence). The CDR3 spans 15 residues. Deletions cut 3 bases from V and 3 bases from J, with 15 bases between. DNA for the CDR3: TGTGCCAGCAGCTGGGCAGGGGCAGGTGACTATGGCTACACCTTC. It yields the protein CASSWAGAGDYGYTF.